These T cell receptor beta chains were read from a single sample in a study of cytomegalovirus exposure and HLA in healthy donors. Some clones are missing from TCRdb's copy, which holds only in-frame ones; the method was immunoSEQ multiplex PCR. The data contain tens of thousands of clones, roughly 87% of them singletons. Sequencing input: PBMCs. These receptors were taken from a female donor in good health and CMV-seronegative. Both conserved end residues are part of each CDR3. Fields, in order: CDR3 length, J gene, clone size, V gene, D gene, CDR3 protein, CDR3 DNA. A D gene is named only where the DNA matches it firmly. Only part of the rows carry a size: once, few, many, or a class if the clone is expanded.

16 TRBJ2-7 - TRBV7-9 TRBD2 CASSSGLAGGAYEQYF TGTGCCAGCAGCTCCGGACTAGCGGGAGGGGCCTACGAGCAGTACTTC
14 TRBJ1-4 - TRBV19 - CASSTTGTGEKLFF TGTGCCAGTAGTACCACAGGGACGGGTGAAAAACTGTTTTTT
13 TRBJ1-1 - TRBV15 - CATRTGLNTEAFF TGTGCCACCAGGACGGGGTTGAACACTGAAGCTTTCTTT
14 TRBJ1-2 - TRBV5-1 TRBD1 CASSLQGAGEGYTF TGCGCCAGCAGCCTACAGGGGGCAGGGGAAGGCTACACCTTC
15 TRBJ1-1 - TRBV9 - CASSVRPREDTEAFF TGTGCCAGCAGCGTACGCCCAAGGGAGGACACTGAAGCTTTCTTT
14 TRBJ2-3 - TRBV6-5 TRBD2 CASEEGAGLSTQYF TGTGCCTCGGAGGAGGGAGCGGGGTTAAGTACGCAGTATTTT
14 TRBJ1-1 - TRBV5-1 - CASSSPYLETEAFF TGCGCCAGCAGCTCCCCCTACCTGGAGACTGAAGCTTTCTTT
15 TRBJ1-4 - TRBV19 - CASSEQTATNEKLFF TGTGCCAGTAGCGAGCAAACTGCAACTAATGAAAAACTGTTTTTT
13 TRBJ2-7 - TRBV6-1 - CASSVTRRYEQYF TGTGCCAGCAGTGTAACTAGACGGTACGAGCAGTACTTC
13 TRBJ1-5 - TRBV7-9 - CSSSRDNYQPQHF TGTTCCAGCAGCCGAGACAATTATCAGCCCCAGCATTTT
14 TRBJ2-1 - TRBV4-3 - CASSQSGSYNEQFF TGCGCCAGCAGCCAAAGCGGCTCCTACAATGAGCAGTTCTTC
12 TRBJ1-1 - TRBV9 - CASNSISTEAFF TGTGCCAGCAATTCTATCTCAACTGAAGCTTTCTTT
15 TRBJ2-7 - TRBV29-1 TRBD2 CSVEDSGSPTYEQYF TGCAGCGTTGAAGACAGCGGGAGCCCAACCTACGAGCAGTACTTC
12 TRBJ2-1 - TRBV2 - CASMGAGNEQFF TGTGCCAGCATGGGTGCGGGCAATGAGCAGTTCTTC
14 TRBJ1-4 - TRBV6-5 TRBD1 CASRDTGANEKLFF TGTGCCAGCAGGGACACAGGGGCTAATGAAAAACTGTTTTTT
16 TRBJ1-1 - TRBV5-6 TRBD1 CASSPWTGYRSTEAFF TGTGCCAGCAGCCCCTGGACAGGCTATCGTTCCACTGAAGCTTTCTTT
22 TRBJ2-3 - TRBV2 TRBD2 CASSEFFSGAASGSRKVDTQYF TGTGCCAGCAGTGAATTCTTCTCGGGGGCGGCTAGCGGGAGTCGTAAGGTAGATACGCAGTATTTT
16 TRBJ2-6 - TRBV5-1 TRBD1 CASSPGQGAGANVLTF TGCGCCAGCAGCCCGGGACAGGGGGCTGGGGCCAACGTCCTGACTTTC
13 TRBJ1-2 - TRBV9 TRBD1 CASSVRDRDGYTF TGTGCCAGCAGCGTCCGAGACAGGGATGGCTACACCTTC
17 TRBJ2-3 - TRBV4-2 TRBD2 CASSPSRPGGSTDTQYF TGTGCCAGCAGCCCGTCCCGCCCGGGGGGGAGCACAGATACGCAGTATTTT
14 TRBJ1-6 - TRBV6-5 TRBD1 CASSGQGGGSPLHF TGTGCCAGCAGTGGACAGGGAGGGGGTTCACCCCTCCACTTT
13 TRBJ2-7 - TRBV2 TRBD1 CASNTGAVDEQYF TGTGCCAGCAACACAGGGGCTGTGGACGAGCAGTACTTC
16 TRBJ1-6 - TRBV6-5 TRBD1 CASSYSDRHYNSPLHF TGTGCCAGCAGTTACTCGGACAGGCACTATAATTCACCCCTCCACTTT
15 TRBJ2-1 once TRBV5-1 TRBD2 CASSMGLAGRDEQFF TGCGCCAGCAGCATGGGACTAGCGGGAAGGGATGAGCAGTTCTTC
14 TRBJ1-4 - TRBV5-6 - CASSFRQVNEKLFF TGTGCCAGCAGCTTCAGGCAGGTTAATGAAAAACTGTTTTTT
16 TRBJ2-7 - TRBV5-1 TRBD2 CASRSGTSGSSDEQYF TGCGCCAGCAGATCAGGGACTAGCGGGAGTAGCGACGAGCAGTACTTC
15 TRBJ2-7 - TRBV15 - CATSRDPNSAYEQYF TGTGCCACCAGCAGAGACCCTAACAGTGCCTACGAGCAGTACTTC
15 TRBJ2-2 - TRBV5-1 - CASSLARGNTGELFF TGCGCCAGCAGCTTGGCGCGGGGGAACACCGGGGAGCTGTTTTTT
15 TRBJ2-2 - TRBV7-2 TRBD2 CASSPGLVRTGELFF TGTGCCAGCAGCCCGGGACTAGTCCGCACCGGGGAGCTGTTTTTT